The 21 T cell receptor beta chains in this list originate from one sample, sequenced in a study of human T cells and chemical hapten exposure. As for time point: pre-sensitization, week 0. Treatment denoted: therapeutic diphenylcyclopropenone sensitization with weekly scalp DPC. TCRdb fed the RACE reads into MiXCR, producing one record per CDR3 protein. The sample carries approximately 370,000 distinct CDR3 sequences, around 5% recorded once. Sequenced here: whole blood, sampled in connection with sensitization to the hapten diphenylcyclopropenone (DPC). The receptors stem from a young woman with alopecia areata. Some clones in this sample may be carry-over from other donors' samples.

The chain employs TRBV7-9 and TRBJ1-5; tentative D call: TRBD1 (6 bases). The CDR3 sequence is 13 residues long. V was pared by 7 bases and J by 1 base, with 8 bases between. Germline V lookup: CDR1 SEHNR, CDR2 FQNEAQ (reference sequence). CDR3 protein: CASNTGSNQPQHF. The CDR3 DNA follows: TGTGCCAGCAACACAGGGAGCAATCAGCCCCAGCATTTT.

Worth noting for this clonotype: A much larger clone sits a single nucleotide away, making a read error possible. The chain joins TRBV29-1 to TRBJ2-7, with TRBD1 identical over 7 bases. The CDR3 has 12 amino acids. CDR1 and CDR2 (germline): SQVTM, ANQGSEA. The CDR3 DNA reads as TGCAGCGTCCCCGGGACAGTGAATGAGCAGAACTTC. Encoded protein: CSVPGTVNEQNF.

This clonotype showed up just a few times. The V gene is TRBV7-2, the J gene TRBJ2-5; 8 positions match TRBD2. The CDR3 length is 14 residues. Germline trimming cut 5 bases from V and 4 bases from J; bases unmatched to any gene: 6. Germline V lookup: CDR1 SGHTA, CDR2 FQGNSA. Here the CDR3 reads CASSPGTRRETQYF. Here the CDR3 DNA reads TGTGCCAGCAGCCCGGGGACTAGAAGAGAGACCCAGTACTTC.

This clonotype was seen only a few times. V gene TRBV7-9 combines with J gene TRBJ1-4; D call uncertain. The CDR3 runs 14 residues. Germline V gene data show CDR1 as SEHNR and CDR2 as FQNEAQ (reference sequence). The V end was cut by 4 bases, the J end by 6 bases, with 12 bases between. Written as DNA, the CDR3 is TGTGCCAGCAGCTGGACGGAGGGAGATGAAAAACTGTTTTTT. This codes for CASSWTEGDEKLFF.

This clonotype was seen only a few times. DNA for the CDR3: TGTGCCACTTTCTACCAGGACTCTGGGGCCAACGTCCTGACTTTC. The encoded protein is CATFYQDSGANVLTF. V usage is TRBV6-5 and J usage is TRBJ2-6; D gene ambiguous. Germline values: CDR1 MNHEY, CDR2 SVGAGI. Trimming took off 10 bases at V and 0 bases at J, with 13 bases between the two ends. The CDR3 has 15 amino acids.

There are many counts of this clonotype. This chain links TRBV5-5 with TRBJ2-6; TRBD1 is a possible D gene (5 bases). Per the germline V gene, CDR1 is SGHKS and CDR2 is YYEKEE (reference sequence). The V end was cut by 0 bases, the J end by 1 base, with 5 bases between. This CDR3 has 15 amino acids. The CDR3 region is CASSLAGSGANVLTF. CDR3 DNA: TGTGCCAGCAGCTTGGCAGGGTCTGGGGCCAACGTCCTGACTTTC.

Comment on this clonotype: In this CDR3 the conserved last residue, phenylalanine or tryptophan, is missing, so a read error is likely. This chain uses TRBV20-1 with TRBJ1-1; 8 nucleotides align to TRBD1. This CDR3 comprises 12 residues. Germline loops: CDR1 DFQATT, CDR2 SNEGSKA (reference sequence). With 6 bases clipped from V and 3 bases from J, the junction kept 3 bases outside the gene matches. The CDR3 reads CSAPTGDTEAFS. The CDR3 DNA sequence: TGCAGTGCGCCGACAGGGGACACTGAAGCTTTCTCT.

This rearrangement joins TRBV11-2 to TRBJ2-3; the match to TRBD2 covers 8 bases. In germline, CDR1 is SGHAT, CDR2 FQNNGV. The CDR3 is made up of 16 amino acids. The V and J ends lost 2 bases and 3 bases, in that order; junction bases with no gene match: 7. CDR3 protein: CASSLPPGGLTDTQYF. CDR3 DNA: TGTGCCAGCAGCTTACCCCCGGGGGGGCTAACAGATACGCAGTATTTT.

This clonotype has just a few counts. The chain is built from TRBV11-3 and TRBJ2-2; D possibly corresponds to TRBD1 (5 bases). In germline, CDR1 is SGHNT, CDR2 YENEEA. V was shortened by 5 bases and J by 8 bases, with 15 bases between the two germline ends. There are 14 residues in the CDR3. As DNA, the CDR3 is TGTGCCAGCAGCACCATTGACAGCCCGGGGGAGCTGTTTTTT. Protein: CASSTIDSPGELFF.

The chain carries TRBV15 and TRBJ1-6; 8 bases are a match to TRBD1. With 5 bases clipped from V and 8 bases from J, the junction kept 2 bases outside the gene matches. The germline gives CDR1 LNHNV, CDR2 YYDKDF (reference sequence). The CDR3 covers 13 residues. CDR3 DNA sequence: TGTGCCACCAGCCAGGGGGCGTATTCACCCCTCCACTTT. It encodes CATSQGAYSPLHF.

This chain uses TRBV5-1 with TRBJ1-1; D perhaps matches TRBD1 (5 bases). The CDR3 has 14 amino acids. The V end lost 5 bases, the J end lost 2 bases, and 13 bases lay between the germline ends. Germline CDR1 SGHRS, CDR2 YFSETQ. CDR3 nucleotides: TGCGCCAGCAGTGCTGGGACGCCCAACACTGAAGCTTTCTTT. It is translated as CASSAGTPNTEAFF.

This sequence joins TRBV6-1 and TRBJ2-7; maybe TRBD2 (6 bases). Germline loops: CDR1 MNHNS, CDR2 SASEGT. V gave up 2 bases and J gave up 3 bases, with 8 bases separating them. The CDR3 extends over 13 amino acids. CDR3 protein: CASSEPGSYEQYF. The CDR3 bases are TGTGCCAGCAGTGAACCCGGGAGCTACGAGCAGTACTTC.

This clonotype showed up just a few times. The chain uses TRBV29-1 and TRBJ1-2, with D uncertain. This CDR3 is built from 13 residues. Trimming took off 4 bases at V and 2 bases at J, with 11 bases between the two ends. Per the germline V gene, CDR1 is SQVTM and CDR2 is ANQGSEA. This CDR3 is CSVVETQNYGYTF. In DNA, the CDR3 is TGCAGCGTTGTGGAGACACAGAACTATGGCTACACCTTC.

This clonotype showed up many times. The genes are TRBV5-1 and TRBJ1-5; the D is unclear. Trimming removed 5 bases at V and 0 bases at J, with 12 bases between. Germline CDR1 and CDR2: SGHRS and YFSETQ. This CDR3 is 15 amino acids long. CDR3 sequence reads: CASRLDGDSNQPQHF. In DNA, the CDR3 is TGCGCCAGCAGGCTGGACGGGGATAGCAATCAGCCCCAGCATTTT.

This clonotype appeared a few times. The rearrangement uses TRBV28 and TRBJ1-4, with D possibly matching TRBD1 (6 bases). Per germline, CDR1 MDHEN and CDR2 SYDVKM. This CDR3 spans 16 amino acids. The germline V and J ends were trimmed by 5 bases and 5 bases, with 18 bases remaining between them. CDR3: CASSINSGTSNEKLFF. CDR3 DNA sequence: TGTGCCAGCAGTATAAACTCCGGGACATCGAATGAAAAACTGTTTTTT.

This clonotype was seen ten or more times. The V and J genes are TRBV5-6 and TRBJ2-5; D not resolved. CDR1 SGHDT and CDR2 YYEEEE come from the germline V gene. The CDR3 runs 13 residues. The V end lost 4 bases, the J end lost 1 base, and 8 bases lay between the germline ends. The CDR3 region is CASSRNLQETQYF. As DNA, the CDR3 is TGTGCCAGCAGCCGGAATCTCCAAGAGACCCAGTACTTC.

The rearrangement uses TRBV2 and TRBJ2-3; the D gene is possibly TRBD2 (6 bases). The CDR3 sequence is 13 residues long. Germline lookup yields CDR1 SNHLY and CDR2 FYNNEI. With 6 bases removed from V and 6 bases from J, the gap between germline ends came to 13 bases. CDR3 DNA sequence: TGTGCCAGCAGACGTTCGGCGGGGGATACGCAGTATTTT. Amino acids: CASRRSAGDTQYF.

The table lists this clonotype with many counts. The CDR3 nucleotides read TGCAGTGCTAGCCATAATGCCCAGGGCAAAGATACGCAGTATTTT. This encodes CSASHNAQGKDTQYF. The chain recombines TRBV20-1 with TRBJ2-3; a possible D gene is TRBD1 (5 bases). Germline values: CDR1 DFQATT, CDR2 SNEGSKA (reference sequence). V lost 3 bases and J lost 5, with 18 bases in between. CDR3 length: 15 residues.

The rearrangement links TRBV6-6 to TRBJ2-3; 9 nucleotides match TRBD2. From germline, CDR1 is MNHNY and CDR2 SVGAGI (reference sequence). The CDR3 is 15 residues long. Trimming removed 8 bases from V and 0 bases from J; junction bases left unmatched: 6. The chain's CDR3 is CASVDSGGSTDTQYF. In DNA, the CDR3 is TGTGCCAGCGTGGATAGCGGGGGAAGCACAGATACGCAGTATTTT.

Notes on this clonotype: The germline gene is not matched at one end of the junction; a read error may be the cause. The rearrangement links TRBV18 to TRBJ1-3; 9 nucleotides align to TRBD1. This CDR3 has 12 amino acids. CDR1 KGHSH and CDR2 LQKENI come from the germline V gene. CDR3 region: CASSPGNRDRDF. The CDR3 DNA is TGTGCCAGCTCACCGGGTAACCGGGACAGGGATTTT.

As regards this clonotype: Given a much more abundant clone one base away, this may be a read error. This chain joins TRBV14 and TRBJ1-2, with 8 bases identical to TRBD1. CDR1 SGHDN and CDR2 FVKESK come from the germline V gene. This CDR3 is built from 16 residues. In DNA, the CDR3 is TGTGCCAGCAACCAAGATCTACAGGGGGACTACTATGGCTACACCTTC. This encodes CASNQDLQGDYYGYTF.